This T cell receptor beta chain was profiled in a study of T cell changes during pregnancy in multiple sclerosis. The CDR3 runs 14 residues. J gave up 4 bases and V 3 bases, and 3 bases lay outside the gene matches. The germline gives CDR1 SGDLS, CDR2 YYNGEE. Method: immunoSEQ multiplex PCR; TCRdb's copy keeps in-frame clones and lacks some. The table lists tens of thousands of clones, about 93% of them singletons. The chain recombines TRBV9 with TRBJ1-4, with 7 bases fitting TRBD1. This receptor was taken from a female donor with multiple sclerosis, enrolled in a pregnancy study. This specimen was CD8+ T cells from peripheral blood mononuclear cells, taken after pregnancy. The CDR3 here is CASSGGQHNEKLFF. The CDR3, as DNA: TGTGCCAGCAGCGGGGGACAGCATAATGAAAAACTGTTTTTT.